This T cell receptor (beta chain) derives from a study of blood T cell repertoires in COVID-19. Across the whole study: PBMCs, B-cell-depleted T cells, or T cells provided the cDNA or gDNA that made up the material.

V was pared by 4 bases and J by 1 base, with 8 bases between. The germline V gene encodes CDR1 SGHTS and CDR2 YDEGEE. The CDR3 loop spans 13 amino acids. Authors' data handling: Amplification of reference gene primers was used by the study to estimate nucleated cell counts. Sequenced by immunoSEQ multiplex PCR; TCRdb stores in-frame clones only, minus some. V and J calls plus clone size are reproduced from that table; the DNA served to infer D and trimming. The table records approximately 260,000 clones, 88% of them present only once. The rearrangement joins TRBV5-8 to TRBJ1-1; D remains unclear. What was sequenced was peripheral blood. The receptor was derived from a woman between 70 and 85 years old with COVID-19, enrolled during active disease. CDR3: CASSLLPNTEAFF. The CDR3 coding sequence is TGTGCCAGCAGCCTACTTCCGAACACTGAAGCTTTCTTT. The entire variable domain, with the rest obtained from reference TRBV5-8 and TRBJ1-1, is as follows: EAGVTQSPTHLIKTRGQQATLRCSPISGHTSVYWYQQALGLGLQFLLWYDEGEERNRGNFPPRFSGRQFPNYSSELNVNALELEDSALYLCASSLLPNTEAFFGQGTRLTVV.